This T cell receptor beta chain was obtained from a study of long-term antiretroviral therapy in people with HIV. Study-wide results and caveats: Dominating the repertoire at all time points were the clones that expanded before ART.

The CDR3 is 13 residues long. Germline values: CDR1 SQVTM, CDR2 ANQGSEA. The J segment lost 5 bases and the V segment lost 6 bases, leaving 4 bases of the junction unmatched. To note about this clone: The antigen is undetermined.

Researchers report immunoSEQ v3.0 was run at survey level. Clones were read by immunoSEQ multiplex PCR, and TCRdb kept only the in-frame ones, dropping some. This sample has roughly 28,000 clones; roughly 90% occur once, and the top ten carry roughly 4%. The chain uses TRBV29-1 and TRBJ1-5, with TRBD1 matching 10 bases. This sample comprised unsorted PBMCs, obtained 3.1 years after starting antiretroviral therapy. The source of this sequence is a man between 18 and 29 years old with HIV. In DNA form, the CDR3 reads TGCAGCGTCGCCGGGACAGGGGATCAGCCCCAGCATTTT. Encoded protein: CSVAGTGDQPQHF.